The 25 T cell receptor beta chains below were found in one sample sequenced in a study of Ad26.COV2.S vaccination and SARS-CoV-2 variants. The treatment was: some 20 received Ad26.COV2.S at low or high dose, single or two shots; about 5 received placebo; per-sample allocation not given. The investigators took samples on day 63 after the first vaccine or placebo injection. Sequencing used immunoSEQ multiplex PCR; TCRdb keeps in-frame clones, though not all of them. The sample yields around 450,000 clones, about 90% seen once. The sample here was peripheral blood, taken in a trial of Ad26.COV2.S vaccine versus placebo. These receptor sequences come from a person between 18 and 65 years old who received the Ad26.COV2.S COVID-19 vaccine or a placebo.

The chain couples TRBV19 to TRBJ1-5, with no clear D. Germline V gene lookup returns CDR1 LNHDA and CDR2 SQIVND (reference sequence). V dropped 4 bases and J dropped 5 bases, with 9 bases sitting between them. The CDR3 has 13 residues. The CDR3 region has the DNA TGTGCCAGTAGTACGGACGGGGATCAGCCCCAGCATTTT. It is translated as CASSTDGDQPQHF. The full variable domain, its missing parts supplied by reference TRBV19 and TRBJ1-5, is DGGITQSPKYLFRKEGQNVTLSCEQNLNHDAMYWYRQDPGQGLRLIYYSQIVNDFQKGDIAEGYSVSREKKESFPLTVTSAQKNPTAFYLCASSTDGDQPQHFGDGTRLSIL.

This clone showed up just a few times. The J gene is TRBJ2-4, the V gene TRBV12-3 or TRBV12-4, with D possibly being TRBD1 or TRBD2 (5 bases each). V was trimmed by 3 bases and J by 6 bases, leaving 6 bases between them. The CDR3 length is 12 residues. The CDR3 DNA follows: TGTGCCAGCAGTTTTGGGGGAAACATTCAGTACTTC. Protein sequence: CASSFGGNIQYF.

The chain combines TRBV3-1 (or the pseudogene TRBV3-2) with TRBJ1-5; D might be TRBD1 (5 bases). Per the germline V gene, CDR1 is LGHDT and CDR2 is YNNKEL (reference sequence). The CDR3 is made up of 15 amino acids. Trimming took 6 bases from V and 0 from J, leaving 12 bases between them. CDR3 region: CASSSTVGSNQPQHF. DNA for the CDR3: TGTGCCAGCAGTTCGACAGTAGGTAGCAATCAGCCCCAGCATTTT.

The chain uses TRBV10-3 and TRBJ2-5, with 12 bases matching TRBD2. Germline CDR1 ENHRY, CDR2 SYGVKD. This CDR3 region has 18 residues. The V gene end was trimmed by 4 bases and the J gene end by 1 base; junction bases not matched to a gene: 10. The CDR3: CAISATLAGGRGQETQYF. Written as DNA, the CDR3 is TGTGCCATCAGTGCTACACTAGCGGGAGGAAGGGGCCAAGAGACCCAGTACTTC.

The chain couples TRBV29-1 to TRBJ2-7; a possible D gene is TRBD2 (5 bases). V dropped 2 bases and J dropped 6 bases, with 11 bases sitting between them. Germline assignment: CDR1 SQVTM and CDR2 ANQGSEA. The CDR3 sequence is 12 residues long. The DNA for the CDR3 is TGCAGCGTTGAAACTAGATTTCTCGAGCAGTACTTC. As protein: CSVETRFLEQYF.

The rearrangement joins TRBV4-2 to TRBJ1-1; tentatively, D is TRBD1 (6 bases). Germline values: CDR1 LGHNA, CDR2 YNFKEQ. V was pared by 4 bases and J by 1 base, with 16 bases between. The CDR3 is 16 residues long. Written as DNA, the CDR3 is TGTGCCAGCAGCCCCGAAGGGGGGGGTGGGAACACTGAAGCTTTCTTT. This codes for CASSPEGGGGNTEAFF.

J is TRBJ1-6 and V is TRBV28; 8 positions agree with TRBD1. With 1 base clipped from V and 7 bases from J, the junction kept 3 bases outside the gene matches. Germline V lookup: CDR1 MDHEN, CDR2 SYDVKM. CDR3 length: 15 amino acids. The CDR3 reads CASSLSGGGNSPLHF. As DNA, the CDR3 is TGTGCCAGCAGTTTATCAGGGGGCGGAAATTCACCCCTCCACTTT.

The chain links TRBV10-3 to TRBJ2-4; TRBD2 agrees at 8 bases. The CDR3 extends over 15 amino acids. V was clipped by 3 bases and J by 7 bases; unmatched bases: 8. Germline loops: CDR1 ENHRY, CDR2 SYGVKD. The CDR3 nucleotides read TGTGCCATCAGTGAAAATGGACTAGCAGACAACATTCAGTACTTC. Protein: CAISENGLADNIQYF.

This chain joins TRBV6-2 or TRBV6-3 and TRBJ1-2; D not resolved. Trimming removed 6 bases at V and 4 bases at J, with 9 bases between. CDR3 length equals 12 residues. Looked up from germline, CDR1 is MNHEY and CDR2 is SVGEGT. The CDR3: CASSRDSYGYTF. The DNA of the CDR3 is TGTGCCAGCAGCCGCGATTCCTATGGCTACACCTTC.

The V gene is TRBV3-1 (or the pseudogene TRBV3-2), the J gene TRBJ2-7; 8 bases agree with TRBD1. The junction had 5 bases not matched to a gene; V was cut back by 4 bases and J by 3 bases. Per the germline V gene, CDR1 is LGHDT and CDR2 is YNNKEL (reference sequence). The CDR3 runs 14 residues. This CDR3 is CASSLQGAVYEQYF. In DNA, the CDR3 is TGTGCCAGCAGCCTGCAGGGGGCGGTCTACGAGCAGTACTTC.

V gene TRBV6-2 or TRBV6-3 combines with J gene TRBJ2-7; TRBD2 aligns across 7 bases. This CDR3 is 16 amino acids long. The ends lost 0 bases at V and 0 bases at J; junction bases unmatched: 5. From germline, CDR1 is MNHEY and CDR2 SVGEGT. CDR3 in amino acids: CASSYSPSGGSYEQYF. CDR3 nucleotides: TGTGCCAGCAGTTACTCGCCTAGCGGCGGCTCCTACGAGCAGTACTTC.

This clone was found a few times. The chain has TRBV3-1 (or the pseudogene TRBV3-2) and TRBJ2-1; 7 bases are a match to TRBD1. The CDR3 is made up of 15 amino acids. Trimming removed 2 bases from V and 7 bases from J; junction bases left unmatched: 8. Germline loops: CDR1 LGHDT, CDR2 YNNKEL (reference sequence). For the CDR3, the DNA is TGTGCCAGCAGCCAAAAGGGGGCAGGGACGAATGAGCAGTTCTTC. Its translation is CASSQKGAGTNEQFF.

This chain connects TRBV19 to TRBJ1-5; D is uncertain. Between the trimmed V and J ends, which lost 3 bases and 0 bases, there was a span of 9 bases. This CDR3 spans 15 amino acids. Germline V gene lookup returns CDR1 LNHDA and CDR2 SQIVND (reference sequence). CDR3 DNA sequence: TGTGCCAGTAGTATGTCAGCAGATAGCAATCAGCCCCAGCATTTT. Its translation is CASSMSADSNQPQHF. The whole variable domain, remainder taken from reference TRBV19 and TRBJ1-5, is DGGITQSPKYLFRKEGQNVTLSCEQNLNHDAMYWYRQDPGQGLRLIYYSQIVNDFQKGDIAEGYSVSREKKESFPLTVTSAQKNPTAFYLCASSMSADSNQPQHFGDGTRLSIL.

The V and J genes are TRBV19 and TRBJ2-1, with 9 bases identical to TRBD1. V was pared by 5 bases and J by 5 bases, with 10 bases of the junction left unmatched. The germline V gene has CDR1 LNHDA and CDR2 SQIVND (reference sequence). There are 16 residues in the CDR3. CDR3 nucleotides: TGTGCCAGTAGTCGATACCGGGACAGGGAAAACAATGAGCAGTTCTTC. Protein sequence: CASSRYRDRENNEQFF.

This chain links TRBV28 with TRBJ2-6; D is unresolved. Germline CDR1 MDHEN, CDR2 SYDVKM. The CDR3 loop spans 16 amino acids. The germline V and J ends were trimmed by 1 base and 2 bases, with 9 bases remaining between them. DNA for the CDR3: TGTGCCAGCAGTTTATTTAGTAGGGCTGGGGCCAACGTCCTGACTTTC. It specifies CASSLFSRAGANVLTF. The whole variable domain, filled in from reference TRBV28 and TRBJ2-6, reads DVKVTQSSRYLVKRTGEKVFLECVQDMDHENMFWYRQDPGLGLRLIYFSYDVKMKEKGDIPEGYSVSREKKERFSLILESASTNQTSMYLCASSLFSRAGANVLTFGAGSRLTVL.

The CDR3 loop is CASSVDLAGPEQFF. Written as DNA, the CDR3 is TGTGCCAGCAGCGTAGACCTAGCGGGCCCTGAGCAGTTCTTC. The V and J genes are TRBV9 and TRBJ2-1; 8 bases agree with TRBD2. V shed 0 bases, J shed 9 bases, and the junction held 5 bases outside the gene matches. CDR3 length equals 14 residues. Germline V CDR1 and CDR2: SGDLS, YYNGEE. The variable domain in full, completed from reference TRBV9 and TRBJ2-1, reads DSGVTQTPKHLITATGQRVTLRCSPRSGDLSVYWYQQSLDQGLQFLIQYYNGEERAKGNILERFSAQQFPDLHSELNLSSLELGDSALYFCASSVDLAGPEQFFGPGTRLTVL.

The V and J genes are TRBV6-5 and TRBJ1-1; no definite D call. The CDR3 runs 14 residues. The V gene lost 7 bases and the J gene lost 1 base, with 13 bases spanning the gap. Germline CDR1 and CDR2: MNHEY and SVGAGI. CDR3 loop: CASTRTSTNTEAFF. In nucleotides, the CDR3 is TGTGCCAGCACCAGGACGAGTACGAACACTGAAGCTTTCTTT.

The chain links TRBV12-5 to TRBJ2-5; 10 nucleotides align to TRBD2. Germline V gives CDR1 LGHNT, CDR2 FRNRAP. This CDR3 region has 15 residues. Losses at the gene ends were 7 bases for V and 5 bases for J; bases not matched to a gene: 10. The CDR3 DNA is TGTGCTAGTGCTCAAAGCGGGAGGGCCAGGGAGACCCAGTACTTC. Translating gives CASAQSGRARETQYF.

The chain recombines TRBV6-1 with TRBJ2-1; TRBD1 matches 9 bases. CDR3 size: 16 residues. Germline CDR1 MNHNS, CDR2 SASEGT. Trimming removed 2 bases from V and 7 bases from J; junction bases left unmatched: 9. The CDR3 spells CASSEMHVGQGNEQFF. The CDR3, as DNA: TGTGCCAGCAGTGAAATGCACGTGGGACAGGGTAATGAGCAGTTCTTC.

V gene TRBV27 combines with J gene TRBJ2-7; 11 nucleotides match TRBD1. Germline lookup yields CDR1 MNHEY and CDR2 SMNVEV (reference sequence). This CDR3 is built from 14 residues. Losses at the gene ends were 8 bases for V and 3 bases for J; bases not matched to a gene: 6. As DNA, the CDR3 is TGTGCCAGCGGGGCCGGGACAGGGGGCTACGAGCAGTACTTC. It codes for CASGAGTGGYEQYF.

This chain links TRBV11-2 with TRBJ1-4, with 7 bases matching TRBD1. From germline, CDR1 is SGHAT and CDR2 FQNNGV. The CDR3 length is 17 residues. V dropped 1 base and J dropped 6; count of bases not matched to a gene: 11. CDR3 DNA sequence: TGTGCCAGCAGCTTAGCTCTCCAAGGGGGCGCGGATGAAAAACTGTTTTTT. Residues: CASSLALQGGADEKLFF.

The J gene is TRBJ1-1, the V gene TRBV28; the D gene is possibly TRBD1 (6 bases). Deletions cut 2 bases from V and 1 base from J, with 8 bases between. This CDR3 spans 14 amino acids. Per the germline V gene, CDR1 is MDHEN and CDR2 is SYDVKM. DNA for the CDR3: TGTGCCAGCAGTTTAGGGGGCAAGAACACTGAAGCTTTCTTT. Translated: CASSLGGKNTEAFF.

CDR3 nucleotides: TGTGCCAGCAGTCCCCCAGGGGGGGGACGTTACGAGCAGTACTTC. It yields the protein CASSPPGGGRYEQYF. The chain recombines TRBV28 with TRBJ2-7; D tentatively fits TRBD1 or TRBD2 (7 bases each). The CDR3 is 15 residues long. CDR1 and CDR2 (germline): MDHEN, SYDVKM. Trimming took 5 bases from V and 4 from J, leaving 18 bases between them.

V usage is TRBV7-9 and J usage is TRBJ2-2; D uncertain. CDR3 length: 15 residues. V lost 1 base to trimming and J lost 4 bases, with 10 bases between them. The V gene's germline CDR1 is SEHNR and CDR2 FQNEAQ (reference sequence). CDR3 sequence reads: CASSLDGRGTGELFF. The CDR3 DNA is TGTGCCAGCAGCTTAGACGGGCGTGGCACCGGGGAGCTGTTTTTT.

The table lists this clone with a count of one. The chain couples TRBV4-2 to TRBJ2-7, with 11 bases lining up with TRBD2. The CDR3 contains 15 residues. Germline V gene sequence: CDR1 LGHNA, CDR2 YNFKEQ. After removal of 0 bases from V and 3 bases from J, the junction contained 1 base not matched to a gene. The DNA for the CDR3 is TGTGCCAGCAGCCAAGATACTAGCGGGAGCTACGAGCAGTACTTC. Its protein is CASSQDTSGSYEQYF.